A single sample is the source of the 14 T cell receptor beta chains below, sequenced in a study of OX40 agonist ivuxolimab in advanced cancers. The library was obtained by the immunoSEQ multiplex PCR assay. TCRdb re-hosts the immuneACCESS table, in-frame sequences only. Its copies lack some clones; in the studies checked, an unresolved V gene accounts for under half of them, and the cause for the rest is not known. Here the sample has 30,000 to 35,000 clones; 80% to 90% occur a single time. Together, the top ten hold roughly 40% of the sample. The material sequenced was CD4+ or CD8+ T cells sorted from blood, taken in a trial of the OX40 agonist ivuxolimab. All receptors come from an adult with an advanced solid tumor such as melanoma, head and neck, liver or kidney cancer.

CDR3 bases: TGCGCCAGCAGCCAAGATCTGGGGGGCGGGGAACCCCTCCACTTT. Translated, it gives CASSQDLGGGEPLHF. The V call is TRBV4-3, the J call TRBJ1-6; perhaps TRBD1 as D (6 bases). CDR1 and CDR2 (germline): LGHNA, YSLEER. The CDR3 covers 15 residues. V lost 0 bases and J 12 bases, leaving 15 bases between the germline ends.

The rearrangement uses TRBV4-3 and TRBJ2-1; no clear D gene. CDR3 length equals 16 residues. V lost 3 bases and J lost 0, with 12 bases in between. Germline V gives CDR1 LGHNA, CDR2 YSLEER. The CDR3 DNA sequence: TGCGCCAGCAGCCAGACCGGGCCCAGCTCCTACAATGAGCAGTTCTTC. Its protein is CASSQTGPSSYNEQFF.

V gene TRBV5-1 combines with J gene TRBJ2-3; 8 positions match TRBD1. Per germline, CDR1 SGHRS and CDR2 YFSETQ. Germline trimming cut 5 bases from V and 0 bases from J; bases unmatched to any gene: 8. This CDR3 spans 16 amino acids. The DNA of the CDR3 is TGCGCCAGCAGTGGACAGGGATGGGCTAGCACAGATACGCAGTATTTT. It encodes CASSGQGWASTDTQYF.

This chain uses TRBV9 with TRBJ2-1; D is undetermined. The CDR3 extends over 16 amino acids. Trimming took off 4 bases at V and 0 bases at J, with 14 bases between the two ends. Germline assignment: CDR1 SGDLS and CDR2 YYNGEE. CDR3 DNA sequence: TGTGCCAGCAGCTCCCAAATCGGAAGCTCCTACAATGAGCAGTTCTTC. This codes for CASSSQIGSSYNEQFF.

The rearrangement links TRBV2 to TRBJ1-2; D is ambiguous. The CDR3 length is 14 residues. CDR1 is SNHLY, CDR2 FYNNEI, per germline. V lost 6 bases, J lost 2 bases, and 13 bases lay in between. The CDR3 is CASSGIYSNYGYTF. The CDR3 DNA sequence: TGTGCCAGCAGCGGAATTTACAGCAACTATGGCTACACCTTC.

This chain uses TRBV7-8 with TRBJ1-4, with 9 bases aligning to TRBD1. After removal of 3 bases from V and 4 bases from J, the junction contained 3 bases not matched to a gene. The length of the CDR3 is 15 residues. The V gene's germline CDR1 is SGHVS and CDR2 FQNEAQ. CDR3 in DNA: TGTGCCAGCAGCTTGCGACAGGGGGTTAATGAAAAACTGTTTTTT. The encoded protein is CASSLRQGVNEKLFF.

The J gene is TRBJ2-1, the V gene TRBV28; D ambiguous. There are 10 residues in the CDR3. Deletions cut 5 bases from V and 11 bases from J, with 7 bases between. The V gene's germline CDR1 is MDHEN and CDR2 SYDVKM. In DNA form, the CDR3 reads TGTGCCAGCAGTAAGGGAAAGCAGTTCTTC. Amino acids: CASSKGKQFF.

The chain joins TRBV7-9 to TRBJ2-7; 9 positions agree with TRBD1. Losses at the gene ends were 4 bases for V and 6 bases for J; bases not matched to a gene: 4. Germline CDR1 and CDR2: SEHNR and FQNEAQ (reference sequence). The CDR3 contains 13 residues. CDR3 sequence (DNA): TGTGCCAGCAGCTCACACAGGGGGCTCGAGCAGTACTTC. This codes for CASSSHRGLEQYF.

The V gene is TRBV2, the J gene TRBJ1-5; D gene unclear. With the DNA end fitting TRBJ2-3 better, the J assignment may be wrong. The germline V gene encodes CDR1 SNHLY and CDR2 FYNNEI. The CDR3 extends over 12 amino acids. CDR3 residues: CASRGRNQPQYF. CDR3 nucleotides: TGTGCCAGCAGGGGTCGCAATCAGCCCCAGTATTTT.

The CDR3 here is CASSLGTGWWETQYF. In nucleotides, the CDR3 is TGTGCCAGCAGCTTGGGGACAGGGTGGTGGGAGACCCAGTACTTC. The chain links TRBV5-6 to TRBJ2-5; 8 nucleotides line up with TRBD1. Germline assignment: CDR1 SGHDT and CDR2 YYEEEE. V trimming: 0 bases; J trimming: 5 bases; junction bases outside the gene matches: 6. The CDR3 sequence is 15 residues long.

This clone came up once. The chain combines TRBV27 with TRBJ2-3, with 7 bases that match TRBD2. This CDR3 is 17 amino acids long. Trimming at V came to 2 bases and at J to 0 bases, leaving 8 bases not matched to a gene. Germline lookup yields CDR1 MNHEY and CDR2 SMNVEV (reference sequence). The CDR3 sequence: CASSLQALAYSTDTQYF. In DNA, the CDR3 is TGTGCCAGCAGTTTACAGGCACTAGCGTACAGCACAGATACGCAGTATTTT.

This chain joins TRBV30 and TRBJ1-2; D ambiguous. The ends were cut back, 3 bases at V and 5 bases at J, with 10 bases in the middle. The CDR3 runs 12 residues. Germline CDR1 and CDR2: GTSNPN and SVGIG (reference sequence). DNA for the CDR3: TGTGCCTGGAGCCGCGGTCTTTATGGCTACACCTTC. Translation gives CAWSRGLYGYTF.

Relative to its sample, this clone is medium-sized. The V and J genes are TRBV4-1 and TRBJ2-7, with TRBD1 identical over 9 bases. This CDR3 is 15 amino acids long. Germline CDR1 MGHRA, CDR2 YSYEKL. V gave up 3 bases and J gave up 2 bases; unmatched junction bases: 5. In DNA form, the CDR3 reads TGCGCCAGCAGCCAGGGACAGGGAGGAACCTACGAGCAGTACTTC. It encodes CASSQGQGGTYEQYF.

V is TRBV4-1 and J is TRBJ2-3, with D maybe TRBD2 (5 bases). Trimming stripped 1 base from V and 5 bases from J, with 22 bases between. The CDR3 has 18 residues. In germline, CDR1 is MGHRA, CDR2 YSYEKL. DNA of the CDR3: TGCGCCAGCAGCCAAGGAATCGATTGGTTAAGAGGAGGAGATACGCAGTATTTT. Protein: CASSQGIDWLRGGDTQYF.